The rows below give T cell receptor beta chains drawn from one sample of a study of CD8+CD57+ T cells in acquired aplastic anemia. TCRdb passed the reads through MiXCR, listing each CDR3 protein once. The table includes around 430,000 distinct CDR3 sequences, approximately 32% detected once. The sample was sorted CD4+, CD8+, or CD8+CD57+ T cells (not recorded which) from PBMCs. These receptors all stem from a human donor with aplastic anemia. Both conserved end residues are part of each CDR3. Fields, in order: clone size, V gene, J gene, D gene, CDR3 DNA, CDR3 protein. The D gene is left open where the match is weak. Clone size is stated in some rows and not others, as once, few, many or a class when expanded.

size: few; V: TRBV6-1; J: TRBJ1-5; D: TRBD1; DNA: TGTGCCAGCAGGGAAACAGGGGAAAACCAGCCCCAGCATTTT; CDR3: CASRETGENQPQHF
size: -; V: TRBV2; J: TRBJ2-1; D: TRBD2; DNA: TGTGCCAGCAGTGACTACGGGGGGAATGAGCAGTTCTTC; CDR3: CASSDYGGNEQFF
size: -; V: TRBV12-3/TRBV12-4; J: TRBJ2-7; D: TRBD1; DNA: TGTGCCAGCAGTTTTTTTGGACAGGTTACCTACGAGCAGTACTTC; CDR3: CASSFFGQVTYEQYF
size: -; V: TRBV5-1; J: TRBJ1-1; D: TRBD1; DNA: TGCGCCAGCAGCTCGGAGAGACAGGGGTGGGGCACTGAAGCTTTCTTT; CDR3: CASSSERQGWGTEAFF
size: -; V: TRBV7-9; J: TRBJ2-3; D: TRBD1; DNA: TGTGCCAGCAACAAAGAAAAGACAGGGAGCACAGATACGCAGTATTTT; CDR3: CASNKEKTGSTDTQYF
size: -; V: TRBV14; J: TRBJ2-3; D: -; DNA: TGTGCCAGCAGCCGGGATCCTTTCGCAGATACGCAGTATTTT; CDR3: CASSRDPFADTQYF
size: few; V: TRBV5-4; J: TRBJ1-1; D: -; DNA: TGTGCCAGCAGCTCCTTGGTAAGGGCGAACACTGAAGCTTTCTTT; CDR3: CASSSLVRANTEAFF
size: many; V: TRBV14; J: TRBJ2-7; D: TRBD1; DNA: TGTGCCAGCAGCCAGGGACAGCTTATCTACGAGCAGTACTTC; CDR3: CASSQGQLIYEQYF
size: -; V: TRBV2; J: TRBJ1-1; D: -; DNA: TGTGCCAGCCGTATTGGGGGGATGAACACTGAAGCTTTCTTT; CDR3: CASRIGGMNTEAFF
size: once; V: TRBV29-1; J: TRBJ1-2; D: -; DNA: TGCAGCTTGGAGGGTAACTATGGCTACACCTTC; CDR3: CSLEGNYGYTF
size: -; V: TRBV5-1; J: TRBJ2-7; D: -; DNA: TGCGCCAGCAGCTTGGGGGAGGTGGGATTCTACGAGCAGTACTTC; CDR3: CASSLGEVGFYEQYF
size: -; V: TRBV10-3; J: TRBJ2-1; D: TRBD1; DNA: TGTGCCATCAGTGAGTCACACACAGGGGCGAATGAGCAGTTCTTC; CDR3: CAISESHTGANEQFF
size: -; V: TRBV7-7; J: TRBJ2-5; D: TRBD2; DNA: TGTGCTAGCAGCTTAGTTGCTAGCGGGGGGTACCAAGAGACCCAGTACTTC; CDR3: CASSLVASGGYQETQYF
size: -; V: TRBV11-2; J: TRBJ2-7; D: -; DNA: TGTGCCAGCAGCTTAGAACCCTCAGGGAACGAGCAGTACTTC; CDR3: CASSLEPSGNEQYF
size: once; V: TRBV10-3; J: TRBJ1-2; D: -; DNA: TGTGCCATCAGCGGTGTCTATGATGGCTACACCTTC; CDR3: CAISGVYDGYTF
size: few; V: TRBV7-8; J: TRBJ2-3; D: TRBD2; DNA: TGTGCCAGCAGCTTAGACCAGCGGGGGAGCACAGATACGCAGTATTTT; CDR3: CASSLDQRGSTDTQYF
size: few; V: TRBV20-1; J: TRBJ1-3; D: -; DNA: TGCAGCCTACTCCGGGGTGATGGAAACACCATATATTTT; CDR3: CSLLRGDGNTIYF
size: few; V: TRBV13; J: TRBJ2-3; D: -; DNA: TGTGCCAGCAGCTTAGGCCTTAGTAGCACAGATACGCAGTATTTT; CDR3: CASSLGLSSTDTQYF
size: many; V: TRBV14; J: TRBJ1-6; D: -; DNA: TGTGCCAGCAGCCAAGCCGGGGTCCTCCACTTT; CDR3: CASSQAGVLHF
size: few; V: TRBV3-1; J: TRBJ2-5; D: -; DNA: TGTGCCAGCAGCCAAGATTCCGTCGCCGAGACCCAGTACTTC; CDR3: CASSQDSVAETQYF
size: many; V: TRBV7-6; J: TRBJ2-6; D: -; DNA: TGTGCCAGCAGTCCGGCGGGCTCTGGGGCCAACGTCCTGACTTTC; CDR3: CASSPAGSGANVLTF
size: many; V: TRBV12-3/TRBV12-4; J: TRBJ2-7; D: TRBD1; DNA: TGTGCCAGCAGCCCCGACAGGGACTCCTACGAGCAGTACTTC; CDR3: CASSPDRDSYEQYF
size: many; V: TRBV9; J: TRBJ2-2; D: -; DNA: TGTGCCAGCAGCGTAGGACGGACGAACACCGGGGAGCTGTTTTTT; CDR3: CASSVGRTNTGELFF
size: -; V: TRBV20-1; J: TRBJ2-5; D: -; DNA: TGCAGTGCTAGAGAGGGTCGGGAGACCCAGTACTTC; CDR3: CSAREGRETQYF
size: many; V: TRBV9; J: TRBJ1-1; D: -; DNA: TGTGCCAGCAGCGTAGGGGAGGGTATAACTGAAGCTTTCTTT; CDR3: CASSVGEGITEAFF
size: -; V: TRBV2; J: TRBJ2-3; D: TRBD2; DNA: TGTGCCAGCAGTGATCCTAGCGGGAGGGGGACAGATACGCAGTATTTT; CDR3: CASSDPSGRGTDTQYF
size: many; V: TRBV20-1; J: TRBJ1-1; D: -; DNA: TGCAGTGCTACAGGCTTGGGAGGGCGGTTGAACACTGAAGCTTTCTTT; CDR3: CSATGLGGRLNTEAFF